The clone carrying this TCR beta chain was picked up a small number of times. The target antigen is unknown. Researchers prepared the TCRbeta library using unique molecular identifiers, the study reports. TCRdb used MiXCR to reprocess the PCR reads, holding one entry per CDR3 protein. This sample has tens of thousands of distinct CDR3 sequences; approximately 43% occur once, and the top ten carry about 98%. The data were obtained in a study of T-cell reconstitution after alpha-beta-depleted transplantation in children. The J segment lost 4 bases and the V segment lost 2 bases, leaving 9 bases of the junction unmatched. This CDR3 has 16 residues. Germline V lookup: CDR1 LGHNA, CDR2 YSLEER. Study-wide points: Among T cells one year after transplant, newly produced cells accounted for most counts and diversity. There were reportedly several hundred expanded graft clones from which alpha-beta T cells came about two months after transplant. At day 60, the high TCRbeta diversity found in some patients originated from recipient T cells and thymic progenitors that had survived.

The rearrangement uses TRBV4-3 and TRBJ2-7; 9 bases agree with TRBD1. The sequencing here drew on PBMCs, mostly from graft donor cells, taken 360 days after TCRalphabeta/CD19-depleted stem cell transplant. This clonotype was sampled from a male patient under 18 who had a stem cell transplant for acute lymphoblastic leukemia, so the T cells may come from the graft donor. The CDR3 region has the DNA TGCGCCAGCAGCCAAAGCCCTGGGGACAGGGCTTACGAGCAGTACTTC. Amino acid sequence: CASSQSPGDRAYEQYF.